A single sample is the source of the 24 T cell receptor beta chains below, sequenced in a study of Graves' ophthalmopathy and Graves' hyperthyroidism. TCR beta CDR3 amplification used RNA transcripts. An opening RT-PCR round employed HTBI primers and preceded a second-round multiplex PCR. TCRdb redid the calling of the multiplex PCR reads with MiXCR, one entry per CDR3 protein. The data hold 560,000 or so distinct CDR3 sequences, with under 45% observed a single time. The material sequenced was peripheral blood or thyroid tissue (not recorded which). These receptors came from an adult man with Graves' hyperthyroidism.

This clonotype occurred many times. The rearrangement links TRBV20-1 to TRBJ1-5; maybe TRBD1 (6 bases). The germline V gene encodes CDR1 DFQATT and CDR2 SNEGSKA (reference sequence). V dropped 0 bases and J dropped 7 bases, with 10 bases sitting between them. This CDR3 region has 13 residues. CDR3 amino acids: CSARDRDRQPQHF. CDR3 in DNA: TGCAGTGCTAGAGATCGAGACAGGCAGCCCCAGCATTTT.

This clonotype came up many times. This rearrangement joins TRBV5-8 to TRBJ2-7, with a possible D match to TRBD2 (5 bases). V was trimmed by 0 bases and J by 2 bases, leaving 12 bases between them. Germline V gene lookup returns CDR1 SGHTS and CDR2 YDEGEE. There are 15 residues in the CDR3. The CDR3 loop is CASSLVEVTPYEQYF. The CDR3 nucleotides are TGTGCCAGCAGCTTGGTGGAGGTCACCCCCTACGAGCAGTACTTC.

This clonotype was counted between two and nine times. The chain couples TRBV15 to TRBJ2-4; 8 bases map to TRBD1. The CDR3 loop spans 16 amino acids. The junction had 10 bases not matched to a gene; V was cut back by 3 bases and J by 6 bases. Germline V lookup: CDR1 LNHNV, CDR2 YYDKDF (reference sequence). The CDR3 loop reads CATSRDGQGPRNIQYF. CDR3 sequence (DNA): TGTGCCACCAGCAGGGACGGACAGGGACCAAGAAACATTCAGTACTTC.

This clonotype was found a few times. The chain links TRBV29-1 to TRBJ2-5; 12 positions agree with TRBD2. Germline trimming cut 4 bases from V and 5 bases from J; bases unmatched to any gene: 11. CDR1 SQVTM and CDR2 ANQGSEA come from the germline V gene. The CDR3 extends over 16 amino acids. The CDR3 loop is CSVGLAGATGRETQYF. CDR3 sequence (DNA): TGCAGCGTTGGACTAGCGGGAGCTACAGGCCGGGAGACCCAGTACTTC.

The sample holds a few counts of this clonotype. V usage is TRBV12-3 or TRBV12-4 and J usage is TRBJ1-5, with D possibly matching TRBD1 (6 bases). This CDR3 has 17 amino acids. Trimming took off 3 bases at V and 7 bases at J, with 22 bases between the two ends. The CDR3: CASSFLRAGASGQPQHF. The CDR3 DNA is TGTGCCAGCAGTTTTCTCCGTGCGGGGGCGAGTGGACAGCCCCAGCATTTT.

There are many counts of this clonotype. The CDR3 DNA is TGTGCCAGCAGCGTAGATCCTAGCGGATCCTACGAGCAGTACTTC. Protein: CASSVDPSGSYEQYF. V is TRBV9 and J is TRBJ2-7, with TRBD2 identical over 7 bases. V trimming: 0 bases; J trimming: 1 base; junction bases outside the gene matches: 4. Germline CDR1 SGDLS, CDR2 YYNGEE. This CDR3 spans 15 amino acids.

Ten or more counts support this clonotype. V and J are TRBV7-9 and TRBJ2-5, with D possibly TRBD1 on 6 matching bases. Germline V gene lookup returns CDR1 SEHNR and CDR2 FQNEAQ (reference sequence). V was shortened by 4 bases and J by 1 base, with 10 bases between the two germline ends. The CDR3 covers 14 residues. This CDR3 is CASSYGQIQETQYF. The CDR3 DNA is TGTGCCAGCAGCTACGGACAGATCCAAGAGACCCAGTACTTC.

This clonotype was seen more than once but under ten times. The genes are TRBV6-6 and TRBJ2-2; 8 bases fit TRBD1. Per germline, CDR1 MNHNY and CDR2 SVGAGI (reference sequence). After removal of 8 bases from V and 7 bases from J, the junction contained 12 bases not matched to a gene. The CDR3 extends over 15 amino acids. The CDR3 nucleotides read TGTGCCAGCGAGCACGGAACAGGGGGAGTCGGGGAGCTGTTTTTT. Protein sequence: CASEHGTGGVGELFF.

The chain is built from TRBV24-1 and TRBJ2-2; D is uncertain. V was pared by 3 bases and J by 0 bases, with 4 bases between. Per the germline V gene, CDR1 is KGHDR and CDR2 is SFDVKD. This CDR3 is 14 amino acids long. The DNA of the CDR3 is TGTGCCACCAGTGATGGGTCGAACACCGGGGAGCTGTTTTTT. Protein product: CATSDGSNTGELFF.

The rearrangement joins TRBV29-1 to TRBJ2-5; 12 bases are a match to TRBD2. Trimming cost V 3 bases and J 5 bases; bases outside gene matches: 7. Germline V gives CDR1 SQVTM, CDR2 ANQGSEA. This CDR3 is 15 amino acids long. The CDR3 DNA sequence: TGCAGCGTTGACCCTAGCGGGGGGGCCCGGGAGACCCAGTACTTC. It codes for CSVDPSGGARETQYF.

The chain combines TRBV29-1 with TRBJ2-7, with 10 bases lining up with TRBD1. The CDR3 totals 17 residues. V shed 5 bases and J 1 base; nucleotides not matched to a gene: 14. Germline values: CDR1 SQVTM, CDR2 ANQGSEA. DNA for the CDR3: TGCAGCGTTCCCTCGACAGGGGGCGCCGGTTCTTCCTACGAGCAGTACTTC. This codes for CSVPSTGGAGSSYEQYF.

As regards this clonotype: The junction shows a germline mismatch at one end, possibly a read error. The rearrangement links TRBV7-7 to TRBJ2-2, with D possibly matching TRBD1 (5 bases). CDR3 size: 13 residues. The V gene's germline CDR1 is SSHAT and CDR2 FNYEAQ (reference sequence). Here the CDR3 DNA reads TGTGCTAGCAGCTTACAACAGGCGGGGGAGCTGTTTTTT. Protein product: CASSLQQAGELFF.

This clonotype was recorded a few times. This sequence joins TRBV4-1 and TRBJ2-2, with 9 bases identical to TRBD2. J was trimmed by 4 bases and V by 0 bases; bases with no gene match: 6. Germline V gives CDR1 MGHRA, CDR2 YSYEKL. There are 17 residues in the CDR3. CDR3 region: CASSQDHLAGITGELFF. In nucleotides, the CDR3 is TGCGCCAGCAGCCAAGATCACCTAGCGGGAATCACCGGGGAGCTGTTTTTT.

This sequence joins TRBV29-1 and TRBJ1-2; D is uncertain. V lost 8 bases and J 3 bases, leaving 7 bases between the germline ends. Germline V gene data show CDR1 as SQVTM and CDR2 as ANQGSEA. This CDR3 comprises 10 residues. The CDR3 sequence: CSCGDYGYTF. As DNA, the CDR3 is TGCAGCTGTGGGGACTATGGCTACACCTTC.

This rearrangement joins TRBV2 to TRBJ1-2; possibly TRBD1 for D (5 bases). The CDR3 has 13 residues. V was cut by 7 bases and J by 6 bases, with 15 bases left in between. CDR1 is SNHLY, CDR2 FYNNEI, per germline. The CDR3 spells CASTAGMGDGYTF. The CDR3 coding sequence is TGTGCCAGCACCGCGGGGATGGGGGATGGCTACACCTTC.

This clonotype was detected many times. The CDR3 region has the DNA TGTGCCAGCAGCGCAACCGGGACGGGCGGGGAGAATGCACCCCTCCACTTT. Protein product: CASSATGTGGENAPLHF. This rearrangement joins TRBV9 to TRBJ1-6, with D perhaps TRBD1 (5 bases). CDR1 is SGDLS and CDR2 is YYNGEE in the germline V gene. The CDR3 has 17 amino acids. The germline V and J ends were trimmed by 3 bases and 11 bases, with 24 bases remaining between them.

Only a few counts were recorded for this clonotype. The V call is TRBV15, the J call TRBJ1-4; D gene uncertain. The CDR3 spans 18 residues. The germline V gene encodes CDR1 LNHNV and CDR2 YYDKDF (reference sequence). Trimming shortened V by 2 bases and J by 4 bases, and 20 bases separated the two germline ends. CDR3 sequence (DNA): TGTGCCACCAGCAGATTGAGACCCACCTTAATCCATAATGAAAAACTGTTTTTT. This codes for CATSRLRPTLIHNEKLFF.

This clonotype has a count of ten or more. A read error may explain this, as a much larger clone is one base away. J is TRBJ1-1 and V is TRBV7-8; 7 bases map to TRBD1. Unmatched junction bases numbered 4, after V lost 5 bases and J lost 7 bases. The CDR3 spans 12 residues. The V gene's germline CDR1 is SGHVS and CDR2 FQNEAQ. CDR3 sequence (DNA): TGTGCCAGCAGCCCACAGGGGATTGAAGCTTTCTTT. It encodes CASSPQGIEAFF.

This clonotype was counted many times. J is TRBJ1-1 and V is TRBV7-9; possibly TRBD1 for D (5 bases). The CDR3 has 14 residues. Germline values: CDR1 SEHNR, CDR2 FQNEAQ (reference sequence). V lost 5 bases to trimming and J lost 2 bases, with 12 bases between them. CDR3 loop: CASSRGGDNTEAFF. The DNA of the CDR3 is TGTGCCAGCAGCCGGGGGGGGGATAACACTGAAGCTTTCTTT.

A word on this clonotype: One end of the junction varies from germline; a read error may be responsible. The chain carries TRBV14 and TRBJ2-3; D possibly corresponds to TRBD2 (7 bases). The CDR3 is 15 amino acids. Germline lookup yields CDR1 SGHDN and CDR2 FVKESK. CDR3 sequence (DNA): TGTGTCAGCAGCCAAGATGTGGGGGGGCCAGATACGCAGTATTTT. It encodes CVSSQDVGGPDTQYF.

The genes are TRBV7-6 and TRBJ2-5; D possibly matches TRBD1 or TRBD2 (5 bases each). The J call may not be correct, given that the DNA end is closer to TRBJ2-1. The CDR3 contains 16 residues. Germline lookup yields CDR1 SGHVS and CDR2 FNYEAQ. In nucleotides, the CDR3 is TGTGCCAGCAGTCCTACTTGGGGCTTCGGGAACACTGAGCAGTTCTTC. Translating it yields CASSPTWGFGNTEQFF.

The chain uses TRBV30 and TRBJ1-5; a weak D match, TRBD1 (5 bases). The length of the CDR3 is 12 residues. Per germline, CDR1 GTSNPN and CDR2 SVGIG (reference sequence). V was shortened by 1 base and J by 6 bases, with 7 bases between the two germline ends. CDR3 in amino acids: CAWSAGTQPQHF. For the CDR3, the DNA is TGTGCCTGGAGTGCGGGGACTCAGCCCCAGCATTTT.

The chain employs TRBV13 and TRBJ2-7; tentatively, D is TRBD2 (6 bases). This CDR3 has 19 amino acids. Germline V lookup: CDR1 PRHDT, CDR2 FYEKMQ (reference sequence). V gave up 1 base and J gave up 0 bases, with 22 bases separating them. The CDR3 nucleotides are TGTGCCAGCAGCTTAGTGCGGGCCGAGGAGGGAGTGGGCTCCTACGAGCAGTACTTC. Its translation is CASSLVRAEEGVGSYEQYF.

The rearrangement links TRBV9 to TRBJ2-7; 8 bases fit TRBD1. The J segment lost 0 bases and the V segment lost 2 bases, leaving 13 bases of the junction unmatched. CDR3 length equals 18 residues. Germline CDR1 SGDLS, CDR2 YYNGEE. CDR3 protein: CASSVEAPGQVSSYEQYF. CDR3 sequence (DNA): TGTGCCAGCAGCGTTGAAGCCCCGGGACAGGTGAGCTCCTACGAGCAGTACTTC.